The TCR beta chain described here comes from a study of cytomegalovirus exposure and HLA in healthy donors. General study points: A previous analysis found most TCR beta V segments productive roughly 87% or roughly 30% of the time. Among the sequence variants, a highly shared cluster was likely an artifact of sequencing.

The germline gives CDR1 GTSNPN, CDR2 SVGIG (reference sequence). This CDR3 has 16 residues. Trimming cost V 0 bases and J 0 bases, with 12 bases left between them. Only one count was recorded for this clone. The antigen is undetermined. All the people who gave samples were healthy bone marrow donors. The primer mix had 60 Vbeta and 13 Jbeta primers. Data came from immunoSEQ multiplex PCR; TCRdb stores just in-frame clones and leaves some out. The sample holds about 180,000 clones, around 80% seen once. The sequence was obtained from a man between 18 and 29 years old in good health and CMV-seronegative. This rearrangement joins TRBV30 to TRBJ1-3; D ambiguous. The sample comprised PBMCs. The CDR3 DNA sequence: TGTGCCTGGAGTGTATACAAGGCGGTCTCTGGAAACACCATATATTTT. Translating it yields CAWSVYKAVSGNTIYF. The full variable domain, completed using reference TRBV30 and TRBJ1-3, is SQTIHQWPATLVQPVGSPLSLECTVEGTSNPNLYWYRQAAGRGLQLLFYSVGIGQISSEVPQNLSASRPQDRQFILSSKKLLLSDSGFYLCAWSVYKAVSGNTIYFGEGSWLTVV.